The entry below describes one TCR beta chain. Its antigen remains unknown. CDR3 length: 14 residues. Germline loops: CDR1 SEHNR, CDR2 FQNEAQ (reference sequence). V lost 5 bases and J lost 4, with 13 bases in between. This sample was taken from a study of long-term antiretroviral therapy in people with HIV. Turning to the study itself: Specimens dating back about a decade before the 2015 immediate-ART recommendation are the oldest included. Whole-study findings and limits: Following ART, diversity rose but still fell short of transplant donor controls.

The run of the v3.0 immunoSEQ assay was at survey level. Sequencing had a target that covered about 35,000-55,000 T-cell genomes per sample. TCRdb's copy holds only in-frame clones and misses some; the assay was immunoSEQ multiplex PCR. The sample yields under 50,000 clones, 75% to 90% seen once. The specimen comprised unsorted PBMCs, sampled just before starting antiretroviral therapy. The receptor was derived from a woman in her late teens or twenties with HIV. The chain carries TRBV7-9 and TRBJ2-3; D call uncertain. This chain's CDR3 is CASSPPSPPDTQYF. DNA for the CDR3: TGTGCCAGCAGCCCGCCCTCCCCCCCAGATACGCAGTATTTT.